This TCR beta chain was sequenced in a study of T cells in Graves' hyperthyroidism and ophthalmopathy (dated by TCRdb to between 2018 and 2021). A note on the overall study: Peripheral blood samples were taken at initial diagnosis, before any treatment was given. To identify distinguishing TCR V-J signatures, a discovery cohort of about 100 patients was used, comprising 40 to 45 with Graves' ophthalmopathy and 57 with stable Graves' hyperthyroidism. Prospective prediction of ophthalmopathy was tested in an independent validation cohort of some 20 hyperthyroidism patients and some 17 patients who later progressed to ophthalmopathy. For training and testing, the 80 to 100 patients in the discovery cohort were randomly divided in a 7:3 ratio. Thyroid tissue and blood T-cell repertoires from about six Graves' hyperthyroidism patients were also compared in the study. Once sampling was done, hyperthyroidism patients were given methimazole at a starting dose of 30 mg daily, whereas ophthalmopathy patients were given high-dose intravenous methylprednisolone. The paper reports TCR Vbeta CDR3 sequencing of approximately 130 peripheral blood samples: around 41 ophthalmopathy, fewer than 80 hyperthyroidism and around 17 progressor patients. Results and caveats for the whole study, not just this receptor: In cross-validation, a model built on a 13 V-J signature told ophthalmopathy apart from stable hyperthyroidism with 87.88% sensitivity and about 81% specificity, and in testing the same model reached 80%/75%. Most expanded thyroid clonotypes (frequency above 0.001) were also detected in blood, suggesting blood repertoires may reflect thyroid immune responses. In validation, progression to ophthalmopathy was predicted by the model with roughly 69% sensitivity and roughly 76% specificity, a median of about 6.8 months before onset. Sample size was not statistically predetermined, and blinding of investigators to group allocation was not performed.

This clonotype was counted many times. No cognate antigen has been identified for it. The input lacks base qualities; no much larger clone sits a single base away. Hyperthyroidism patients were newly diagnosed, with disease duration under 2 months, and aged 18 to 65 years. Any patient with an uncontrolled infection, another autoimmune disease, pregnancy or lactation was excluded. Diagnoses were based on clinical symptoms, serum thyroxine and TRAb, thyroid ultrasound and orbital computed tomography. Blood from progressor patients was collected at the time of first diagnosis with hyperthyroidism, before any ophthalmopathy symptoms had appeared. PBMCs were separated from about 10 ml of fresh peripheral blood using Ficoll-Paque density gradient centrifugation. Progressor patients were initially diagnosed with Graves' hyperthyroidism and developed ophthalmopathy during follow-up. Total RNA was extracted using Trizol reagent, and RNA quality was assessed on an Agilent 2100 Bioanalyzer.

The CDR3, cysteine through phenylalanine, is 12 amino acids long. The CDR3 DNA has 36 bases and is translated from base 1. Trimming takes 7 bases from V and 11 bases from J, and the germline ends sit 17 bases apart. CDR1 and CDR2 (SNHLY, FYNNEI) derive from the germline V gene. The TCR beta CDR3 regions were amplified from the RNA transcripts. A first-round RT-PCR of the TCR CDR3 used the HTBI primer set with the Qiagen OneStep RT-PCR kit. Libraries were constructed in a second round of multiplex PCR, after which size selection and purification were performed. The libraries were sequenced on an Illumina HiSeq2000 using paired-end 100 bp reads. Concerning the study's data processing: SOAPnuke was used to process the raw data, throwing out any read that contained adapters or uncalled bases, had a mean Phred below 15, or lacked an exact constant-primer or identifier match. High-quality paired reads were merged using COPE v1.2.5, and each unique nucleotide sequence was defined as a clonotype. MiTCR v1.1 was used to align the clonotypes against IMGT TRBV, TRBD and TRBJ reference segments. The analysis was restricted to V-J combinations with a frequency above 0.0001, which together covered roughly 99% of the repertoires. A TCS score was defined as the ratio between F50 (clonal expansion) and ExV (chaos), using BLOSUM62-based TCRdist between CDR3 peptides within each V-J. Welch's t-statistics and random forest reduced fewer than 550 V-J features to fewer than 15, which were used in a naive Bayes classifier (R e1071). The public reads were run again by TCRdb, first through fastp at Q25 and then through MiXCR, and only productive beta chains were kept. Each entry is one CDR3 protein sequence, shown with its most common DNA and genes. In this record, the V and J calls reflect TCRdb's handling and not the investigators' own analysis. The sample profile shows some 380,000 distinct CDR3 sequences; approximately 13% of them were found once. The ten most abundant clones make up less than 25% of the sample.

The TCR originated in a man younger than 40 with Graves' hyperthyroidism that later progressed to Graves' ophthalmopathy. Recombination linked TRBV2 to TRBJ1-1; the D gene cannot be resolved reliably. Specimen: blood. The CDR3 region: CASIPLGKRAFF. The DNA is TGTGCCAGCATTCCCCTCGGGAAGAGGGCTTTCTTT.